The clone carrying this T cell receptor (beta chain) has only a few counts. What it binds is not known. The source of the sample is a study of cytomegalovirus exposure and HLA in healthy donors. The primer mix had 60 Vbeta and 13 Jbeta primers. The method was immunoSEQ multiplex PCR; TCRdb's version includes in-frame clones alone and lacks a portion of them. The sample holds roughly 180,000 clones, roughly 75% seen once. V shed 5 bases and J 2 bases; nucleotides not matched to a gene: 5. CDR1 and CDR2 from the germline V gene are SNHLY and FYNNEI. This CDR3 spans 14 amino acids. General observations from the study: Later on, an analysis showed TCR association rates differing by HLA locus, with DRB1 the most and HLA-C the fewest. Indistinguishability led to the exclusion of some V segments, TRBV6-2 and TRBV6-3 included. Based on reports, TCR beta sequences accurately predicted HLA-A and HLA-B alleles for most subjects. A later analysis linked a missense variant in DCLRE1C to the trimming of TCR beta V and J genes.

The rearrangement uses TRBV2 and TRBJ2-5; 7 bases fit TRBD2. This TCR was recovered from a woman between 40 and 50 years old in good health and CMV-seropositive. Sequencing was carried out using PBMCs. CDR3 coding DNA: TGTGCCAGCAGTCTTGCGGGAGTACAAGAGACCCAGTACTTC. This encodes CASSLAGVQETQYF.